This T cell receptor (beta chain) was identified during a study of blood T cell repertoires in COVID-19. Turning to the study itself: Acute and convalescent COVID-19 samples came from the United States, Italy and Spain.

This clone was observed once. The assay was immunoSEQ multiplex PCR, and TCRdb's table has in-frame clones only and misses some. The sample lists 150,000 to 200,000 clones; around four fifths were seen once. The TCR originated in a woman over 75 with COVID-19, enrolled during active disease. Material for sequencing was peripheral blood.

CDR3 amino acids: CASKERGSNEKLFF. The CDR3 DNA reads as TGTGCCAGTAAGGAGCGGGGATCTAATGAAAAACTGTTTTTT. This sequence joins TRBV19 and TRBJ1-4, with D hard to call. Looked up from germline, CDR1 is LNHDA and CDR2 is SQIVND (reference sequence). V was clipped by 7 bases and J by 3 bases, with 12 bases between them. This CDR3 spans 14 amino acids.